This TCR beta chain emerged from a study of shared clonotypes between healthy human individuals (dated by TCRdb to about 2020). A note on the overall study: The cohort included three men and a couple of women between 18 and 49 years of age. For each donor, CD4 naive and CD4 memory were each run on three plates, CD8 naive on two plates, and CD8 memory on one plate. Between about 0.9 and 9 billion PBMCs per donor were obtained by leukapheresis. Different laboratories and diverse techniques were used to prepare libraries and sequence TCR repertoires, to increase sequencing depth and limit assay-specific biases. To estimate repertoire size and how much clonotypes are shared between individuals, the study performed deep sequencing of blood TCR repertoires from roughly five healthy adults.

As to this clone: Its specific antigen is unknown. The input lacks base qualities; no much larger clone sits a single base away.

The donors were healthy, HIV-negative adults with no recently reported acute infections or vaccinations. Every donor was a Caucasian adult residing in Nashville, Tennessee, USA. Magnetic negative selection was used to enrich CD4+ T cells, after which naive cells were positively selected on CD45RA and the negative fraction became the memory subset. Blood was obtained by leukapheresis, after which PBMCs were separated by Ficoll-Histopaque density gradient centrifugation and cryopreserved in liquid nitrogen vapor phase. Analytical flow cytometry was used to check the purity and quantity of each magnetically sorted T cell population. Genomic DNA was isolated from every sorted fraction and measured by UV absorbance on a Nanodrop 2000c. Using the deep immunoSEQ assay, TCR CDR3 regions were amplified from genomic DNA by multiplex PCR. Genomic DNA extracted from each cell subset was distributed evenly over all wells of several immunoSEQ 96-well plates, and each plate served as one replicate. Each replicate PCR for sorted subsets received around 210 ng genomic DNA, equal to roughly 29,000 T cell genomes. Purified libraries were measured with a Qubit 3.0 fluorometer, size-checked on a Bioanalyzer 2100, and measured again with the KAPA Library Quantification kit. Every immunoSEQ 96-well plate was sequenced on a dedicated single-read 150-cycle Illumina NextSeq 550 flow cell. Processing in the source paper ran as follows. Because the immunoSEQ output included only junctional sequences and no quality scores, the filtering could not be the same as the filtering used for full-length reads. To assign V/J genes and CDR3, sequences were annotated against IMGT germline references using PyIR, a Python wrapper for IgBLAST v1.9. Reads were removed for weak V/J assignments (E-value above 1e-6), missing CDR3, stop codons, out-of-frame junctions, or ambiguous translated residues. V3J clonotypes were defined by identical inferred V gene, J gene, and CDR3 amino acid sequence. The percentage overlap between two repertoires was calculated by dividing the number of shared unique clonotypes by the size of the smaller repertoire. Richness of each repertoire was evaluated using RTK rarefaction, the Chao1 estimator, and Recon v2.1 estimates of unobserved clonotypes. For all TCRbeta clonotypes obtained by the gDNA method from several donors, generation probabilities were computed with OLGA. The table was pulled from immuneACCESS by TCRdb, which kept in-frame rearrangements only. Such tables lose some clones; where checked, under half of the loss comes from unresolved V genes, and the rest has no known cause. For V, J and clone size, that table is used; D and trimming come from the DNA. This sample holds over 700,000 clones; approximately 77% were observed only once. More than 1.5% of the sample goes to the ten largest clones.

Reading from cysteine to phenylalanine, the CDR3 counts 15 amino acids. The retained sequence is limited to the CDR3, 45 bases, with the frame set at the first base. Study-wide findings and limitations: Sampling was restricted to blood, and TCR repertoires in tissues likely differ from the TCR repertoires found in blood. Pairwise subsampling indicated that sequencing depth was expected to affect the degree of clonotype sharing among donors. Larger estimated clonotype richness was generally found for naive subsets than for memory subsets. Compared with non-shared clonotypes, the clonotypes found in all four sorted-subset donors had higher generation probabilities. Incomplete sequencing was indicated by rarefaction of sorted-subset datasets, despite the large sequencing depth. When several donors were compared, the shared fraction of clonotypes was about 5% for naive CD4, 3.5% to 4% for naive CD8, 2% to 2.5% for memory CD4, and roughly 0.43% for memory CD8. The small number of donors limited the genetic and exposure-history diversity represented.

The source material was memory CD4+ T cells sorted from blood. The intended sense of this specimen's cell subset or site label: CD45RA-negative fraction. This clonotype was obtained from a woman between 25 and 40 years old in good health. Recombination connected TRBV21-1 to TRBJ2-7; the DNA was not compared with TRBD2, the D call given in the table. TRBV21-1 is listed as a pseudogene. Read as DNA, the sequence is TGTGCCAGCAGCAAAGGTCGCACGCGAAGCTACGAGCAGTACTTC. Its protein is CASSKGRTRSYEQYF.